What follows are 2 T cell receptor beta chains derived from one specimen sequenced in a study of identical twins. TCRdb re-called the 5' RACE reads through MiXCR, storing one row per CDR3 protein. The sample carries about 890,000 distinct CDR3 sequences, around 12% recorded once. The sample was also linked to a second study, of yellow fever vaccine responses in identical twins.

Specimen: PBMCs. These receptors originate from a woman younger than 35 in good health.

This chain uses TRBV11-2 with TRBJ2-1, with 8 bases aligning to TRBD2. The CDR3 sequence is 16 residues long. CDR1 and CDR2 (germline): SGHAT, FQNNGV. Unmatched junction bases numbered 6, after V lost 1 base and J lost 4 bases. The CDR3 DNA follows: TGTGCCAGCAGCTTAGGTGCTCTAGCGGGTTACAATGAGCAGTTCTTC. Translating gives CASSLGALAGYNEQFF.

This clonotype was observed at least ten times. An end of the junction differs from the germline gene, which may be a read error. The chain joins TRBV5-1 to TRBJ1-1; 7 positions agree with TRBD1. The CDR3 has 14 amino acids. CDR1 is SGHRS and CDR2 is YFSETQ in the germline V gene. The chain's CDR3 is CASGTGTVNTEAFF. The CDR3, as DNA: TGTGCTAGTGGTACCGGGACAGTGAACACTGAAGCTTTCTTT.